The 14 T cell receptor beta chains reported below all come from one sample, sequenced in a study of shared clonotypes between healthy human individuals. Profiled with immunoSEQ multiplex PCR; TCRdb holds only in-frame clones, not every one. The repertoire holds under 750,000 clones, with just under 75% as singletons. Sequencing input: memory CD4+ T cells sorted from blood. The subset is: CD45RA-negative fraction. The receptors were gathered from a woman between 25 and 40 years old in good health.

The chain combines TRBV19 with TRBJ1-5; no clear D gene. CDR1 is LNHDA, CDR2 SQIVND, per germline (reference sequence). V shed 5 bases and J shed 0 bases, with 8 bases lying between them. This CDR3 comprises 14 residues. This CDR3 is CASSERYSNQPQHF. The CDR3 DNA is TGTGCCAGTAGTGAACGGTATAGCAATCAGCCCCAGCATTTT.

This clone was counted a few times. One end of the junction does not line up with germline, which may come from a read error. The J gene is TRBJ1-1, the V gene TRBV19; 9 bases map to TRBD1. CDR1 and CDR2 (germline): LNHDA, SQIVND (reference sequence). This CDR3 has 13 residues. CDR3 in DNA: TGTGCCAGTACTGTCCCGGGACAGGGTAGGAGGATATTT. Its protein product is CASTVPGQGRRIF.

This clone was detected only once. Distinct nucleotide sequences in the sample also encode this CDR3. The J gene is TRBJ2-7, the V gene TRBV5-1; 8 bases match TRBD1. Germline loops: CDR1 SGHRS, CDR2 YFSETQ. The CDR3 has 15 residues. The J segment lost 0 bases and the V segment lost 4 bases, leaving 6 bases of the junction unmatched. The chain's CDR3 is CASSPGTGDSYEQYF. DNA of the CDR3: TGCGCCAGCAGCCCAGGGACAGGCGACTCCTACGAGCAGTACTTC. Based on the CDR3 plus reference TRBV5-1 and TRBJ2-7, the full variable domain is KAGVTQTPRYLIKTRGQQVTLSCSPISGHRSVSWYQQTPGQGLQFLFEYFSETQRNKGNFPGRFSGRQFSNSRSEMNVSTLELGDSALYLCASSPGTGDSYEQYFGPGTRLTVT.

This clone was detected once. This chain uses TRBV5-5 with TRBJ2-5; 9 bases line up with TRBD1. Germline V lookup: CDR1 SGHKS, CDR2 YYEKEE (reference sequence). With 5 bases clipped from V and 4 bases from J, the junction kept 6 bases outside the gene matches. The CDR3 has 14 amino acids. CDR3 residues: CASSLQGARETQYF. Here the CDR3 DNA reads TGTGCCAGCAGTTTACAGGGGGCGAGAGAGACCCAGTACTTC.

J is TRBJ2-7 and V is TRBV29-1; no definite D call. V lost 4 bases, J lost 3 bases, and 10 bases lay in between. The CDR3 has 12 residues. Germline V gives CDR1 SQVTM, CDR2 ANQGSEA. This CDR3 reads CSVVDGNYEQYF. The CDR3 DNA is TGCAGCGTTGTGGACGGAAACTACGAGCAGTACTTC.

In its sample, this clone was seen a few times. V gene TRBV4-1 combines with J gene TRBJ1-1, with D perhaps TRBD1 (6 bases). Per germline, CDR1 MGHRA and CDR2 YSYEKL. Trimming removed 0 bases at V and 4 bases at J, with 15 bases between. The CDR3 runs to 16 residues. The CDR3 bases are TGCGCCAGCAGCCAAGAAACAGGGCTGTTTTCCACTGAAGCTTTCTTT. Its protein product is CASSQETGLFSTEAFF.

The chain recombines TRBV5-6 with TRBJ2-7; 7 bases align to TRBD2. The CDR3 length is 15 residues. Germline CDR1 SGHDT, CDR2 YYEEEE. V gave up 3 bases and J gave up 6 bases; unmatched junction bases: 12. Here the CDR3 reads CASSYAPRDYGEQYF. CDR3 DNA sequence: TGTGCCAGCAGCTATGCCCCCCGGGACTACGGCGAGCAGTACTTC.

Concerning this clone itself: Different DNA sequences within this sample yield the same CDR3. The genes are TRBV5-1 and TRBJ1-2; 7 nucleotides agree with TRBD1. Germline values: CDR1 SGHRS, CDR2 YFSETQ. The CDR3 is 13 amino acids. V lost 4 bases and J lost 3; bases outside the gene matches: 3. CDR3 nucleotides: TGCGCCAGCAGCCCCCAGGGGGACTATGGCTACACCTTC. The encoded protein is CASSPQGDYGYTF.

This chain connects TRBV19 to TRBJ1-2, with D hard to call. Germline loops: CDR1 LNHDA, CDR2 SQIVND (reference sequence). The CDR3 runs to 15 residues. Between the trimmed V and J ends, which lost 3 bases and 4 bases, there was a span of 15 bases. The CDR3 sequence: CASSMAQSEVYGYTF. The CDR3 nucleotides read TGTGCCAGTAGTATGGCCCAATCGGAAGTCTATGGCTACACCTTC.

The chain recombines TRBV25-1 with TRBJ1-4, with 11 bases that match TRBD1. The ends lost 3 bases at V and 8 bases at J; junction bases unmatched: 8. The CDR3 extends over 16 amino acids. Germline-derived CDR1 and CDR2 are MGHDK and SYGVNS. CDR3: CASSESSGTGGEKLFF. In DNA, the CDR3 is TGTGCCAGCAGTGAGTCTTCCGGGACAGGGGGAGAAAAACTGTTTTTT. Full variable domain (outside the CDR3, taken from reference TRBV25-1 and TRBJ1-4): EADIYQTPRYLVIGTGKKITLECSQTMGHDKMYWYQQDPGMELHLIHYSYGVNSTEKGDLSSESTVSRIRTEHFPLTLESARPSHTSQYLCASSESSGTGGEKLFFGSGTQLSVL.

The chain links TRBV28 to TRBJ1-1, with D unclear. The CDR3 sequence is 14 residues long. Germline V gene sequence: CDR1 MDHEN, CDR2 SYDVKM. Trimming removed 3 bases from V and 0 bases from J, with 8 bases in between. This CDR3 reads CASSLRHVNTEAFF. The CDR3 DNA sequence: TGTGCCAGCAGTTTGCGTCATGTGAACACTGAAGCTTTCTTT.

This chain links TRBV19 with TRBJ2-5; TRBD1 might be the D (7 bases). Germline CDR1 reads LNHDA; CDR2 reads SQIVND (reference sequence). V gave up 4 bases and J gave up 4 bases, with 10 bases separating them. The CDR3 is 13 amino acids. CDR3 nucleotides: TGTGCCAGTAGTAGACAGGGAGGAGAGACCCAGTACTTC. Its translation is CASSRQGGETQYF. The whole variable domain, filled in from reference TRBV19 and TRBJ2-5, reads DGGITQSPKYLFRKEGQNVTLSCEQNLNHDAMYWYRQDPGQGLRLIYYSQIVNDFQKGDIAEGYSVSREKKESFPLTVTSAQKNPTAFYLCASSRQGGETQYFGPGTRLLVL.

This clone was seen once. V gene TRBV28 combines with J gene TRBJ2-3; D may be TRBD2 (5 bases). The CDR3 is 15 residues long. V dropped 6 bases and J dropped 2 bases, with 15 bases sitting between them. CDR1 is MDHEN, CDR2 SYDVKM, per germline. Here the CDR3 DNA reads TGTGCCAGCAGCCGACTCGCGGGCTACACAGATACGCAGTATTTT. Its translation: CASSRLAGYTDTQYF.

The V and J genes are TRBV27 and TRBJ1-5; D is unclear. The CDR3 has 15 residues. Trimming left V 6 bases short and J 2 bases short, with 14 bases between. CDR1 and CDR2 from the germline V gene are MNHEY and SMNVEV (reference sequence). Written as DNA, the CDR3 is TGTGCCAGCAGCCCCTGGCAGATGGGCAATCAGCCCCAGCATTTT. Translation gives CASSPWQMGNQPQHF.